This T cell receptor (beta chain) was sequenced in a study of blood T cell repertoires in COVID-19 (dated by TCRdb to about 2020). About the full investigation: Samples from collaborators originated in the United States, Italy and Spain and spanned both the acute and convalescent phases of COVID-19. Subjects who had been exposed to COVID-19, were actively infected with it, or had recovered from it provided the deeply sampled blood TCRbeta repertoires that made up the dataset. Where available, HLA class I and class II types were obtained from metadata supplied by the sample provider rather than from assay-based typing. A de-identified subject ID, COVID-19 status, age in years and sex were almost always included in the sample metadata. The material from the prospective study consisted of cDNA or gDNA derived from T cells, B-cell-depleted T cells, or PBMCs. The repertoires were released in a freely available public database intended as a resource for research on the immune response to SARS-CoV-2. The samples were drawn from two sources: the first 160 participants of the ongoing ImmuneRACE study, and fewer than 1,500 subjects contributed by 6 global collaborators. The full study reports these points: Clinical and demographic metadata were provided uncurated, with the amount varying by source and participant.

Collaborating institutions collected whole blood in K2EDTA tubes following their own protocols. For TCRbeta analysis, collaborators shipped samples as frozen whole blood, isolated PBMCs, or DNA extracted from either of those sample types. Details on this clone: The antigen it recognizes is unknown. Base qualities are not at hand, and no much larger clone is one base apart.

TCRbeta CDR3 regions were amplified from genomic DNA using the immunoSEQ Assay, a bias-controlled multiplex PCR. The authors processed their data as follows. The number of nucleated cells in each sample was estimated by amplification of reference gene primers within the assay. Sequence reads were collapsed and filtered to measure the absolute abundance of every unique TCRbeta CDR3 rearrangement. For each sample, productive Simpson clonality was calculated by taking the square root of Simpson's diversity index across productive rearrangements. Not all clones reach the TCRdb copy of this immuneACCESS table, which keeps in-frame sequences only. Checked studies attribute under half of the gap to unresolved V genes and leave the rest unexplained. For V, J and clone size, that table is used; D and trimming come from the DNA. This sample comprises tens of thousands of clones, approximately 90% of them detected only once. Jointly, the top ten make up about 1.5% of the sample.

Sequencing input: peripheral blood. This clonotype was sampled from a man aged 60 to 75 with acute or convalescent COVID-19.

The CDR3 amino acid sequence is: CAWNLQGYYGYTF. The nucleotide sequence reads TGTGCCTGGAACCTCCAGGGGTACTATGGCTACACCTTC. The V gene is TRBV30 and the J gene is TRBJ1-2; D gene: possibly TRBD1, on 6 matching bases. V lost 4 bases and J lost 3 bases; the stretch between them is 12 bases long. From the cysteine up to the phenylalanine, the CDR3 has a length of 13 residues. The entry retains the CDR3 DNA only, 39 bases that are in frame from base 1. From a lookup of the germline V gene (reference sequence), CDR1 and CDR2 are GTSNPN and SVGIG.